The 12 T cell receptor beta chains reported below all come from one sample, sequenced in a study of T cell responses to AZD1222 COVID-19 vaccine. Here immunoSEQ multiplex PCR was the method, and the copy in TCRdb shows in-frame clones only, minus some. The sample has more than 150,000 clones; around 86% are singletons. The sample in question was peripheral blood, obtained on day 0 of MenACWY control vaccination. These receptors came from an adult in good health.

The chain uses TRBV3-1 (or the pseudogene TRBV3-2) and TRBJ2-3; D uncertain. The germline V gene encodes CDR1 LGHDT and CDR2 YNNKEL (reference sequence). With 0 bases removed from V and 4 bases from J, the gap between germline ends came to 5 bases. CDR3 length: 13 residues. CDR3 residues: CASSQDIPDTQYF. CDR3 nucleotides: TGTGCCAGCAGCCAAGATATCCCAGATACGCAGTATTTT.

This clone appeared a few times. The rearrangement links TRBV7-2 to TRBJ2-3; D assignment may be TRBD1 or TRBD2 (5 bases each). The CDR3 is made up of 14 amino acids. V shed 1 base and J shed 5 bases, with 10 bases lying between them. Germline V gives CDR1 SGHTA, CDR2 FQGNSA. CDR3 DNA sequence: TGTGCCAGCAGCTTAGTTGGGGGAAGAGATACGCAGTATTTT. This sequence encodes CASSLVGGRDTQYF.

J is TRBJ2-3 and V is TRBV29-1, with D possibly being TRBD1 (6 bases). Germline V gene sequence: CDR1 SQVTM, CDR2 ANQGSEA. V dropped 7 bases and J dropped 2 bases, with 13 bases sitting between them. The CDR3 spans 13 residues. CDR3 loop: CSAPDSFTDTQYF. CDR3 coding DNA: TGCAGCGCCCCGGACAGCTTCACAGATACGCAGTATTTT.

This chain connects TRBV19 to TRBJ2-7, with TRBD1 matching 9 bases. Per the germline V gene, CDR1 is LNHDA and CDR2 is SQIVND (reference sequence). Germline trimming cut 4 bases from V and 6 bases from J; bases unmatched to any gene: 4. The CDR3 runs to 13 residues. The CDR3 DNA reads as TGTGCCAGTAGTACGACAGGGGGGGTCGAGCAGTACTTC. This translates into CASSTTGGVEQYF.

Here the CDR3 DNA reads TGTGCCAGCAGCCAATGGCAGGGAAACACTGAAGCTTTCTTT. This gives the protein CASSQWQGNTEAFF. This chain uses TRBV14 with TRBJ1-1; possibly TRBD1 for D (5 bases). The V gene lost 2 bases and the J gene lost 2 bases, with 9 bases spanning the gap. Germline CDR1 is SGHDN and CDR2 is FVKESK. The CDR3 is 14 residues long.

The chain employs TRBV6-2 or TRBV6-3 and TRBJ1-5; tentatively, D is TRBD1 (6 bases). CDR1 MNHEY and CDR2 SVGEGT come from the germline V gene. The CDR3 spans 17 residues. V was pared by 5 bases and J by 5 bases, with 22 bases between. Here the CDR3 reads CASSPDSGARWDQPQHF. CDR3 sequence (DNA): TGTGCCAGCAGTCCCGACTCAGGGGCCCGATGGGATCAGCCCCAGCATTTT.

The rearrangement uses TRBV9 and TRBJ2-2; D is tentatively TRBD1 or TRBD2 (6 bases each). Germline V gene sequence: CDR1 SGDLS, CDR2 YYNGEE. V was clipped by 9 bases and J by 2 bases, with 11 bases between them. This CDR3 comprises 13 residues. The CDR3 is CATGGQNTGELFF. The CDR3 DNA follows: TGTGCCACTGGGGGGCAAAACACCGGGGAGCTGTTTTTT.

The CDR3 coding sequence is TGTGCCAGCAACGGACAGGGCCCTAATGAAAAACTGTTTTTT. The encoded protein is CASNGQGPNEKLFF. The rearrangement uses TRBV19 and TRBJ1-4; 8 nucleotides align to TRBD1. The V segment lost 9 bases and the J segment 3 bases; nucleotides outside the gene matches: 6. CDR3 size: 14 residues. Germline CDR1 is LNHDA and CDR2 is SQIVND (reference sequence).

The J gene is TRBJ1-5, the V gene TRBV19; D unresolved. Trimming left V 5 bases short and J 4 bases short, with 9 bases between. The CDR3 runs to 13 residues. Germline CDR1 is LNHDA and CDR2 is SQIVND (reference sequence). The CDR3 DNA follows: TGTGCCAGTAGTTCCCCCGGTAATCAGCCCCAGCATTTT. Its translation: CASSSPGNQPQHF.

The gene calls are TRBV2 and TRBJ2-7; TRBD1 matches 7 bases. Germline CDR1 and CDR2: SNHLY and FYNNEI. The trim removed 3 bases at V and 1 base at J, leaving 3 bases unmatched. The CDR3 contains 14 residues. For the CDR3, the DNA is TGTGCCAGCAGTGAGGACAGGTGGTCCTACGAGCAGTACTTC. Amino acids: CASSEDRWSYEQYF.

The chain joins TRBV3-1 (or the pseudogene TRBV3-2) to TRBJ1-5; D gene ambiguous. Trimming removed 3 bases from V and 2 bases from J, with 8 bases in between. Germline V gene sequence: CDR1 LGHDT, CDR2 YNNKEL (reference sequence). This CDR3 contains 14 residues. Written as DNA, the CDR3 is TGTGCCAGCAGCCACCTCGGGGGCAATCAGCCCCAGCATTTT. Protein: CASSHLGGNQPQHF.

Details on this clone: A read error may account for a junction end that differs from germline. The chain recombines TRBV6-2 or TRBV6-3 with TRBJ2-2; D unclear. In germline, CDR1 is MNHEY, CDR2 SVGEGT. This CDR3 comprises 16 residues. CDR3 nucleotides: TGTGCCACCAGTTACCTGGCTCCCGCGAACACCGGGGAGCTGTTTTTT. This sequence encodes CATSYLAPANTGELFF.